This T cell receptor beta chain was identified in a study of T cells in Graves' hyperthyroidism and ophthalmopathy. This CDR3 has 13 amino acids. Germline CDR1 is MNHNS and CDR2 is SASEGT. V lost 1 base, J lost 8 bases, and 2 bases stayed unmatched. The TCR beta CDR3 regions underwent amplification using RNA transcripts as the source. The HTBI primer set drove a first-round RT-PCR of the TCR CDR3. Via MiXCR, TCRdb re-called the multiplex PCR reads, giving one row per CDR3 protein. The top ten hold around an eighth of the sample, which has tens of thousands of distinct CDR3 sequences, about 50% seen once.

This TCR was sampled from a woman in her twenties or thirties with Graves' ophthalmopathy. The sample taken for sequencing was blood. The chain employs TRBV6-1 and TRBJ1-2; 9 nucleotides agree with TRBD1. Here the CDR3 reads CASSEGTGDGYTF. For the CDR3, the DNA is TGTGCCAGCAGTGAAGGGACAGGGGACGGCTACACCTTC.